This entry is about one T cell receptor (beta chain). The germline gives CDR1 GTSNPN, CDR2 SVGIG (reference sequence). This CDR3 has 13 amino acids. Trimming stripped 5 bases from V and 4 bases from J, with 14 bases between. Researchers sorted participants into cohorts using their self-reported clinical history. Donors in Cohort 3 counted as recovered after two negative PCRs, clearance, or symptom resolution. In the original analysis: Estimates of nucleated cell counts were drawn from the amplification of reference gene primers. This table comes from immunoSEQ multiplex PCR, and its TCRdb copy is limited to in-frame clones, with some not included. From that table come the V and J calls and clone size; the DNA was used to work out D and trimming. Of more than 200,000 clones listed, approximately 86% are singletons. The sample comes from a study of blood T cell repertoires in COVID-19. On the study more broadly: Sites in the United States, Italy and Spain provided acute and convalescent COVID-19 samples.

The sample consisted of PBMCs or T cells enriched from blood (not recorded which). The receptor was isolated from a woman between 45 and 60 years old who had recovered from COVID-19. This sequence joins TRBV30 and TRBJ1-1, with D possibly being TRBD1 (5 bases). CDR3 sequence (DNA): TGTGCCTGGGAGAGACAGTTCAGCACTGAAGCTTTCTTT. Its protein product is CAWERQFSTEAFF.